One and the same sample provided the 29 T cell receptor beta chains below, sequenced in a study of T cells in Graves' hyperthyroidism and ophthalmopathy (dated by TCRdb to between 2018 and 2020). Receptors were amplified or captured by multiplex PCR. TCRdb records Illumina HiSeq 2000 as the sequencer. Amplification of TCR beta CDR3 regions was carried out from RNA transcripts. For the first round of RT-PCR on the TCR CDR3, the HTBI primer set was used together with the Qiagen OneStep RT-PCR kit. The public reads were quality trimmed at Q25 with fastp and then assembled into clones with MiXCR by TCRdb, keeping productive beta chains. Rows matching on CDR3 protein sequence are summarized as one entry with the most common DNA and genes. Counted in this sample were roughly 800,000 distinct CDR3 sequences; around 39% of them appeared once. The top ten clonotypes cover about 9% of the sample. Sequencing was carried out using blood. All receptors come from a young man with Graves' hyperthyroidism.

The CDR3 region has the DNA TGTGCCAGCAGCTTGGGACAGGGGATCCGGGAGCTGTTTTTT. The encoded protein is CASSLGQGIRELFF. The chain uses TRBV5-4 and TRBJ2-2, with 8 bases lining up with TRBD1. J lost 9 bases, V lost 0 bases, and 4 bases had no gene match. The germline CDR1 and CDR2 sequences are SGHNT and YYREEE (reference sequence). The CDR3 has 14 residues.

This clonotype was observed many times. The chain employs TRBV13 and TRBJ1-4; D gene ambiguous. CDR1 PRHDT and CDR2 FYEKMQ come from the germline V gene (reference sequence). This CDR3 contains 13 residues. Trimming removed 2 bases at V and 10 bases at J, with 11 bases between. CDR3 sequence (DNA): TGTGCCAGCAGCTTAAACAGCCGTGGAAAACTGTTTTTT. Protein: CASSLNSRGKLFF.

On this clonotype itself: A much bigger clone sits one base away, suggesting this may be a read error. The genes are TRBV2 and TRBJ2-7; tentative D call: TRBD2 (6 bases). The CDR3 length is 11 residues. Per germline, CDR1 SNHLY and CDR2 FYNNEI. The DNA for the CDR3 is TGTGCCAGCATGGGAGGTGGCGAGCAGTGCTTC. It encodes CASMGGGEQCF.

This clonotype came up many times. CDR3 loop: CASSLNVGRGNSPLHF. CDR3 nucleotides: TGTGCCAGCAGCTTAAATGTGGGCAGGGGGAATTCACCCCTCCACTTT. This chain joins TRBV7-2 and TRBJ1-6; the match to TRBD1 covers 7 bases. The CDR3 has 16 residues. J lost 7 bases, V lost 2 bases, and 8 bases had no gene match. Germline values: CDR1 SGHTA, CDR2 FQGNSA.

The chain couples TRBV10-3 to TRBJ1-1; no firm D call. This CDR3 comprises 11 residues. V was pared by 2 bases and J by 7 bases, with 5 bases between. Germline V gene lookup returns CDR1 ENHRY and CDR2 SYGVKD. CDR3 sequence reads: CAISEEGEAFF. CDR3 nucleotides: TGTGCCATCAGTGAGGAAGGTGAAGCTTTCTTT.

The V gene is TRBV14, the J gene TRBJ2-2; the D gene could be TRBD1 or TRBD2 (5 bases each). The CDR3 runs to 17 residues. Trimming removed 1 base at V and 1 base at J, with 13 bases between. Germline V CDR1 and CDR2: SGHDN, FVKESK. CDR3 amino acids: CASSQGVGTWNTGELFF. The CDR3 nucleotides read TGTGCCAGCAGCCAAGGGGTAGGGACCTGGAACACCGGGGAGCTGTTTTTT.

The chain links TRBV7-9 to TRBJ1-2; possibly TRBD1 for D (5 bases). CDR3 size: 14 residues. The germline V gene has CDR1 SEHNR and CDR2 FQNEAQ (reference sequence). V dropped 5 bases and J dropped 7 bases, with 17 bases sitting between them. CDR3 DNA sequence: TGTGCCAGCAGCCTCCCCACGGGGGTGGGTGGCTACACCTTC. Encoded protein: CASSLPTGVGGYTF.

This sequence joins TRBV12-3 or TRBV12-4 and TRBJ1-5; 7 bases fit TRBD1. This CDR3 spans 15 amino acids. V was pared by 6 bases and J by 4 bases, with 9 bases of the junction left unmatched. The CDR3 DNA sequence: TGTGCCAGCAGCACAGACAGGGTAAGGAATCAGCCCCAGCATTTT. It yields the protein CASSTDRVRNQPQHF.

The chain employs TRBV11-2 and TRBJ1-3, with D tentatively TRBD1 (5 bases). CDR3 size: 13 residues. Trimming cost V 11 bases and J 4 bases, with 15 bases left between them. Germline lookup yields CDR1 SGHAT and CDR2 FQNNGV. The chain's CDR3 is CAWGRADGNTIYF. DNA for the CDR3: TGTGCCTGGGGCCGGGCGGACGGAAACACCATATATTTT.

This clonotype was detected a few times. The chain has TRBV5-3 and TRBJ2-5; D may correspond to TRBD1 or TRBD2 (5 bases each). TRBV5-3 is labeled an ORF, and its function is uncertain. V gave up 8 bases and J gave up 5 bases, with 19 bases separating them. The CDR3 loop spans 14 amino acids. CDR3 DNA sequence: TGTGCCAGCATTGGGGCCGGGGAGTCGGAGACCCAGTACTTC. As protein: CASIGAGESETQYF.

The chain combines TRBV20-1 with TRBJ1-1, with 7 nucleotides matching TRBD1. The CDR3 spans 14 residues. Germline V gives CDR1 DFQATT, CDR2 SNEGSKA (reference sequence). J was trimmed by 4 bases and V by 6 bases; bases with no gene match: 11. The CDR3 spells CSAPSPRGTTEAFF. Written as DNA, the CDR3 is TGCAGTGCCCCTTCTCCCAGGGGGACCACTGAAGCTTTCTTT.

The chain employs TRBV29-1 and TRBJ2-7; D remains unclear. This CDR3 comprises 10 residues. Trimming cost V 4 bases and J 7 bases, with 8 bases left between them. Germline lookup yields CDR1 SQVTM and CDR2 ANQGSEA. CDR3 nucleotide sequence: TGCAGCGTTGCCGACGCTGAGCAGTACTTC. Its translation: CSVADAEQYF.

This clonotype has at least ten counts. The V and J genes are TRBV10-3 and TRBJ1-6; 9 bases align to TRBD1. CDR1 and CDR2 (germline): ENHRY, SYGVKD. Losses at the gene ends were 6 bases for V and 6 bases for J; bases not matched to a gene: 3. The CDR3 has 14 residues. CDR3 residues: CAIRPGQGNSPLHF. The CDR3 DNA sequence: TGTGCCATCAGGCCGGGACAGGGTAATTCACCCCTCCACTTT.

Turning to this clonotype: With a much larger clone just one base away, this may be a read error. The gene calls are TRBV16 and TRBJ1-3; no clear D. Germline CDR1 KGHSY, CDR2 FQNENV. V was clipped by 3 bases and J by 0 bases, with 9 bases between them. This CDR3 contains 15 residues. CDR3 nucleotide sequence: TGTGCCAGCAGCCACGGCGGGAGCTCTGGAAACACCATATATTTT. This encodes CASSHGGSSGNTIYF.

V is TRBV20-1 and J is TRBJ1-5; D gene unclear. Germline loops: CDR1 DFQATT, CDR2 SNEGSKA (reference sequence). This CDR3 has 14 amino acids. Trimming took off 3 bases at V and 0 bases at J, with 9 bases between the two ends. CDR3 bases: TGCAGTGCTAGCGGGTCCGCTAGCAATCAGCCCCAGCATTTT. This sequence encodes CSASGSASNQPQHF.

V and J are TRBV10-3 and TRBJ2-5; weak D call: TRBD2 (5 bases). The CDR3 length is 13 residues. Between the trimmed V and J ends, which lost 4 bases and 5 bases, there was a span of 11 bases. Germline CDR1 and CDR2: ENHRY and SYGVKD. The CDR3 DNA is TGTGCCATCAGTGTGTCGAGGGAGGAGACCCAGTACTTC. It encodes CAISVSREETQYF.

This clonotype was seen more than once but under ten times. V gene TRBV2 combines with J gene TRBJ2-1; 9 nucleotides agree with TRBD1. J was trimmed by 4 bases and V by 1 base; bases with no gene match: 2. Germline CDR1 reads SNHLY; CDR2 reads FYNNEI. This CDR3 region has 15 residues. DNA of the CDR3: TGTGCCAGCAGTGAAGTGGGACAGGGATACAATGAGCAGTTCTTC. Encoded protein: CASSEVGQGYNEQFF.

This chain connects TRBV7-2 to TRBJ2-5; unclear D gene. The CDR3 extends over 14 amino acids. Germline CDR1 is SGHTA and CDR2 is FQGNSA. The V gene lost 5 bases and the J gene lost 3 bases, with 13 bases spanning the gap. In nucleotides, the CDR3 is TGTGCCAGCAGCCCGGCAACTCGAAAAGAGACCCAGTACTTC. Encoded protein: CASSPATRKETQYF. The entire variable domain, with the rest obtained from reference TRBV7-2 and TRBJ2-5, is as follows: GAGVSQSPSNKVTEKGKDVELRCDPISGHTALYWYRQSLGQGLEFLIYFQGNSAPDKSGLPSDRFSAERTGGSVSTLTIQRTQQEDSAVYLCASSPATRKETQYFGPGTRLLVL.

This clonotype was detected only once. V gene TRBV5-4 combines with J gene TRBJ2-7; D is unresolved. The DNA end favors TRBJ2-5, so the J call may be wrong. Germline V gene data show CDR1 as SGHNT and CDR2 as YYREEE (reference sequence). The CDR3 is 14 residues long. The CDR3 reads CASSLITERETQYF. DNA for the CDR3: TGTGCCAGCAGCTTGATTACAGAGCGAGAGACCCAGTACTTC.

The chain recombines TRBV7-2 with TRBJ2-5, with unresolved D. There are 14 residues in the CDR3. The V end lost 8 bases, the J end lost 4 bases, and 17 bases lay between the germline ends. The germline CDR1 and CDR2 sequences are SGHTA and FQGNSA. The CDR3 coding sequence is TGTGCCAGCTCACCTGGCGGTAGAAGAGAGACCCAGTACTTC. Its protein product is CASSPGGRRETQYF.

The V gene is TRBV12-3 or TRBV12-4, the J gene TRBJ2-7, with TRBD1 matching 12 bases. After removal of 5 bases from V and 5 bases from J, the junction contained 4 bases not matched to a gene. The CDR3 has 14 amino acids. The CDR3 loop is CASSRDRGPNEQYF. The CDR3 DNA sequence: TGTGCCAGCAGTCGGGACAGGGGGCCGAACGAGCAGTACTTC.

The CDR3 region is CSASGLAGTNTGELFF. CDR3 sequence (DNA): TGCAGTGCTAGCGGACTAGCGGGGACGAACACCGGGGAGCTGTTTTTT. The chain couples TRBV20-1 to TRBJ2-2; 12 bases match TRBD2. Losses at the gene ends were 3 bases for V and 0 bases for J; bases not matched to a gene: 2. This CDR3 is built from 16 residues. From germline, CDR1 is DFQATT and CDR2 SNEGSKA (reference sequence).

This clonotype appeared many times. J is TRBJ2-7 and V is TRBV2, with 7 bases aligning to TRBD2. The length of the CDR3 is 14 residues. Germline lookup yields CDR1 SNHLY and CDR2 FYNNEI. After removal of 6 bases from V and 0 bases from J, the junction contained 5 bases not matched to a gene. The CDR3 DNA reads as TGTGCCAGCAGCCCCGGGACTACCTCCTACGAGCAGTACTTC. Translated, it gives CASSPGTTSYEQYF.

This chain uses TRBV7-2 with TRBJ1-3; 9 positions match TRBD1. The germline CDR1 and CDR2 sequences are SGHTA and FQGNSA. The J segment lost 3 bases and the V segment lost 1 base, leaving 4 bases of the junction unmatched. The length of the CDR3 is 16 residues. The CDR3 loop reads CASSLGGTGSGNTIYF. CDR3 bases: TGTGCCAGCAGCTTAGGAGGGACAGGGAGTGGAAACACCATATATTTT.

V usage is TRBV7-9 and J usage is TRBJ2-3; D remains ambiguous. V lost 11 bases, J lost 6 bases, and 12 bases lay in between. Germline V lookup: CDR1 SEHNR, CDR2 FQNEAQ (reference sequence). The CDR3 contains 11 residues. The CDR3 nucleotides read TGTGCCGTGGCTTCCTTGGATACGCAGTATTTT. It codes for CAVASLDTQYF.

V is TRBV15 and J is TRBJ2-6; no clear D. Trimming cost V 1 base and J 4 bases, with 5 bases left between them. From germline, CDR1 is LNHNV and CDR2 YYDKDF (reference sequence). CDR3 length: 14 amino acids. CDR3 sequence: CATSRGQGANVLTF. The CDR3 region has the DNA TGTGCCACCAGCAGAGGGCAGGGGGCCAACGTCCTGACTTTC.

This clonotype was detected many times. This rearrangement joins TRBV7-9 to TRBJ1-4; D is undetermined. Germline V lookup: CDR1 SEHNR, CDR2 FQNEAQ (reference sequence). The CDR3 has 13 residues. V dropped 8 bases and J dropped 3 bases, with 10 bases sitting between them. The DNA for the CDR3 is TGTGCCAGCTCTAGGGCAGCTAATGAAAAACTGTTTTTT. Translation gives CASSRAANEKLFF.

Details on this clonotype: Given a much more abundant clone one base away, this may be a read error. The chain combines TRBV9 with TRBJ1-1; D remains unclear. The length of the CDR3 is 13 residues. Per germline, CDR1 SGDLS and CDR2 YYNGEE. V was trimmed by 2 bases and J by 4 bases, leaving 9 bases between them. The CDR3 bases are TGTGCCAGCAGCGTCATTATGAGCACTGAAGCTTTCTTT. Amino acid sequence: CASSVIMSTEAFF.

This chain links TRBV10-1 with TRBJ1-1; D possibly corresponds to TRBD1 (6 bases). In germline, CDR1 is WNHNN, CDR2 SYGVQD (reference sequence). V was clipped by 7 bases and J by 2 bases, with 11 bases between them. The CDR3 has 13 amino acids. Here the CDR3 reads CASNGRGNTEAFF. CDR3 nucleotide sequence: TGCGCCAGCAACGGCAGGGGAAACACTGAAGCTTTCTTT.